The T cell receptor (beta chain) described here comes from a study of T cells in localized non-small cell lung cancer. Assay: immunoSEQ multiplex PCR; the TCRdb copy retains only in-frame clones and omits some. The repertoire holds about 16,000 clones, with roughly 81% as singletons. The CDR3 covers 14 residues. V lost 3 bases and J lost 7, with 15 bases in between. Looked up from germline, CDR1 is LNHDA and CDR2 is SQIVND (reference sequence). The chain couples TRBV19 to TRBJ1-2, with D maybe TRBD1 (6 bases). The source material was peripheral blood, sampled before any cancer treatment. The clonotype comes from a male donor older than 55 with stage I lung adenocarcinoma. The CDR3 region is CASSMGALLPGYTF. DNA for the CDR3: TGTGCCAGTAGTATGGGGGCCCTACTGCCTGGCTACACCTTC.